This T cell receptor (beta chain) appears in the sequencing data of a study of T cells in Graves' hyperthyroidism and ophthalmopathy. Regions amplified from RNA transcripts were the TCR beta CDR3 regions. The TCR CDR3 first-round RT-PCR relied on the HTBI primer set. Each CDR3 protein is one row after TCRdb ran MiXCR on the multiplex PCR reads. Found here are 700,000 to 850,000 distinct CDR3 sequences, 35% of them singletons; the top ten hold around 30%. The germline V and J ends were trimmed by 7 bases and 3 bases, with 20 bases remaining between them. The CDR3 runs to 16 residues. Germline V gene data show CDR1 as SGHTA and CDR2 as FQGTGA. This clonotype was seen only a few times.

The rearrangement joins TRBV7-3 to TRBJ2-3; D is unresolved. The receptor's source is a woman aged 40 to 50 with Graves' hyperthyroidism. Specimen: blood. The CDR3 sequence is CASTLRLRARTDTQYF. The CDR3 DNA reads TGTGCCAGCACCCTCCGGTTACGGGCGCGTACAGATACGCAGTATTTT.